This T cell receptor (beta chain) derives from a study of T cell responses to AZD1222 COVID-19 vaccine. Study-level background: Pooled in the analysis were second doses at about 4 or about 12 weeks.

Data came from immunoSEQ multiplex PCR; TCRdb stores just in-frame clones and leaves some out. The sample has tens of thousands of clones, around 86% seen once; the top ten hold roughly a tenth. The study, taken as a whole, reports: Reportedly, nearly half the spike-specific TCRs target unmutated variant regions. At baseline, seropositivity was found in only six AZD1222 recipients.

CDR3 size: 14 residues. The V and J ends lost 0 bases and 3 bases respectively, with 9 bases between them. Germline V gene sequence: CDR1 SGHRS, CDR2 YFSETQ. Concerning this clone itself: Its antigen is not identified.

The TCR was taken from an adult in good health. The chain employs TRBV5-1 and TRBJ2-5; D not resolved. The sequencing used peripheral blood, collected on day 0 of AZD1222 vaccination. The chain's CDR3 is CASSLARSKETQYF. Written as DNA, the CDR3 is TGCGCCAGCAGCTTGGCACGCAGCAAAGAGACCCAGTACTTC.